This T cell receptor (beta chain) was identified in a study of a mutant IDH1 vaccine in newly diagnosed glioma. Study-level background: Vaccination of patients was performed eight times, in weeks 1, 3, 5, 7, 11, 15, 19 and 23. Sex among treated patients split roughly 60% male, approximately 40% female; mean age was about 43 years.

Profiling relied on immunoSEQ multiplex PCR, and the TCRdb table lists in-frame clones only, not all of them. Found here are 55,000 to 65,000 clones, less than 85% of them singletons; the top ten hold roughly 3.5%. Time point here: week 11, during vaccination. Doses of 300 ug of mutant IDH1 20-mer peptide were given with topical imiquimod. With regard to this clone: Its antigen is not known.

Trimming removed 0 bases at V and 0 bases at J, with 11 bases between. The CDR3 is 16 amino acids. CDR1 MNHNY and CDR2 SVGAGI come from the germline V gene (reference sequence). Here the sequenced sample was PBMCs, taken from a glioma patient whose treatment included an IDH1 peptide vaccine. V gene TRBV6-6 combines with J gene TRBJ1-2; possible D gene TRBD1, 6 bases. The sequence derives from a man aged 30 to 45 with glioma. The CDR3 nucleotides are TGTGCCAGCAGTTACTCGCCGGACAGTTCTAACTATGGCTACACCTTC. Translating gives CASSYSPDSSNYGYTF.